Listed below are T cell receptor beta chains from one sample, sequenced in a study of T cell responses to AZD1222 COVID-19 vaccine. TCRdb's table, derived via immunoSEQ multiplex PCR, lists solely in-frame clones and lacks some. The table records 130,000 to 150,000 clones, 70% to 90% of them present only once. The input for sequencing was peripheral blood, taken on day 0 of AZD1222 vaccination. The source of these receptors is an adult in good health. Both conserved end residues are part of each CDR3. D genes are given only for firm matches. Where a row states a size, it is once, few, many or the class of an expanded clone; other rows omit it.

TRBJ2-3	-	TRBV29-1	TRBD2	CSVLRGLAGRTDTQYF	TGCAGCGTCCTGCGAGGACTAGCGGGGCGCACAGATACGCAGTATTTT
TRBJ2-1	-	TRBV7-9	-	CASSLESEGEQFF	TGTGCCAGCAGCTTAGAAAGCGAGGGTGAGCAGTTCTTC
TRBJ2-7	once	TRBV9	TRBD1	CASSGDAGTGRREQYF	TGTGCCAGCAGCGGAGACGCCGGGACAGGAAGGCGCGAGCAGTACTTC
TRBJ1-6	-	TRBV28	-	CASSSVDSPLHF	TGTGCCAGCAGTTCCGTAGACTCACCCCTCCACTTT
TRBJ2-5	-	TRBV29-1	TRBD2	CSVDSGARVETQYF	TGCAGCGTTGACAGCGGGGCGAGGGTAGAGACCCAGTACTTC
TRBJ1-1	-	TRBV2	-	CASSEEVGLTEAFF	TGTGCCAGCAGTGAAGAGGTCGGTCTGACTGAAGCTTTCTTT
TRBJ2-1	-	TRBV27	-	CASRPSSYNEQFF	TGTGCCAGCAGACCTTCTAGCTACAATGAGCAGTTCTTC
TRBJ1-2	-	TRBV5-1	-	CASSLAEGLDGYTF	TGCGCCAGCAGCTTGGCCGAAGGACTTGATGGCTACACCTTC
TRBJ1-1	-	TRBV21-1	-	CASSSPQLGQGGWVNTEAFF	TGTGCCAGCAGCAGTCCCCAGCTTGGACAGGGCGGTTGGGTGAACACTGAAGCTTTCTTT
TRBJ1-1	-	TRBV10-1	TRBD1	CASSEPEDRENTEAFF	TGCGCCAGCAGTGAGCCGGAGGACAGGGAGAACACTGAAGCTTTCTTT
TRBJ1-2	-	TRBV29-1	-	CSVGRVSANYGYTF	TGCAGCGTTGGAAGGGTCTCGGCTAACTATGGCTACACCTTC
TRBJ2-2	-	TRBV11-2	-	CASSPPRATSNTGELFF	TGTGCCAGCAGCCCCCCCCGCGCCACCTCGAACACCGGGGAGCTGTTTTTT
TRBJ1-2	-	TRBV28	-	CASSSNYGYTF	TGTGCCAGCAGTTCCAACTATGGCTACACCTTC
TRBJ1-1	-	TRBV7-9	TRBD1	CASSSIRGDTEAFF	TGTGCCAGCAGTTCGATCAGGGGGGACACTGAAGCTTTCTTT